This entry features one TCR beta chain sequence. Antigen: not known. The sample is drawn from a study of T-cell reconstitution after alpha-beta-depleted transplantation in children. General study results and limits: As was reported, about two months after transplant, alpha-beta T cells came from several hundred expanded graft clones. Newly produced T cells mostly accounted for T-cell counts and diversity one year post-transplant. Some patients showed high day-60 TCRbeta diversity, which derived from surviving recipient T cells and thymic progenitors.

Germline CDR1 SNHLY, CDR2 FYNNEI. V shed 6 bases and J 3 bases; nucleotides not matched to a gene: 9. The length of the CDR3 is 16 residues. The TCRbeta library incorporated unique molecular identifiers. One entry per CDR3 protein, called by TCRdb with MiXCR from the PCR reads. There are under 750,000 distinct CDR3 sequences in the sample; roughly 23% occur only once, and 13% to 15% lies in the top ten. This chain joins TRBV2 and TRBJ2-3; TRBD1 agrees at 10 bases. This TCR was sampled from a boy in the first two years of life who had a stem cell transplant for acute myeloid leukemia, so the T cells may come from the graft donor. The sample was PBMCs, mostly from graft donor cells, taken 360 days after TCRalphabeta/CD19-depleted stem cell transplant. The CDR3 coding sequence is TGTGCCAGCAGCCCTCGGACAGGGGGTCTTACAGATACGCAGTATTTT. Protein: CASSPRTGGLTDTQYF.